Only one count was recorded for the clone carrying this TCR beta chain. TCRdb keeps only in-frame clones here, not all; method: immunoSEQ multiplex PCR. The top ten hold around 7% of the sample, which has some 380,000 clones, around 89% seen once. CDR1 SEHNR and CDR2 FQNEAQ come from the germline V gene (reference sequence). Deletions cut 1 base from V and 7 bases from J, with 13 bases between. The CDR3 consists of 15 residues. The sample comes from a study of blood T cell repertoires in COVID-19. Study-wide context: Spain, Italy and the United States supplied samples that represented acute and convalescent COVID-19.

The TCR originated in a man between 18 and 35 years old with active or convalescent COVID-19. The chain is built from TRBV7-9 and TRBJ2-2; D is undetermined. The sample was peripheral blood. CDR3 residues: CASSLEWAVYGELFF. The CDR3 nucleotides read TGTGCCAGCAGCTTAGAGTGGGCAGTTTACGGGGAGCTGTTTTTT.